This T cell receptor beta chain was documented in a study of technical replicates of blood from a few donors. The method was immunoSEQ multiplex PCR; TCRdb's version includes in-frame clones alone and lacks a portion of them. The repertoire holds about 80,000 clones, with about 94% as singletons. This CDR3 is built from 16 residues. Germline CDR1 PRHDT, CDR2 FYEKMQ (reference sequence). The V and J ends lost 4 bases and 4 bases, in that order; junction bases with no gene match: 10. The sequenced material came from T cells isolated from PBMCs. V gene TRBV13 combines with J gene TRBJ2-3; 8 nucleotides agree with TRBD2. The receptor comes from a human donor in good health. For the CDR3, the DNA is TGTGCCAGCAGCTCCCGGGTTGAGCGGGAGCCAGATACGCAGTATTTT. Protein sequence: CASSSRVEREPDTQYF.